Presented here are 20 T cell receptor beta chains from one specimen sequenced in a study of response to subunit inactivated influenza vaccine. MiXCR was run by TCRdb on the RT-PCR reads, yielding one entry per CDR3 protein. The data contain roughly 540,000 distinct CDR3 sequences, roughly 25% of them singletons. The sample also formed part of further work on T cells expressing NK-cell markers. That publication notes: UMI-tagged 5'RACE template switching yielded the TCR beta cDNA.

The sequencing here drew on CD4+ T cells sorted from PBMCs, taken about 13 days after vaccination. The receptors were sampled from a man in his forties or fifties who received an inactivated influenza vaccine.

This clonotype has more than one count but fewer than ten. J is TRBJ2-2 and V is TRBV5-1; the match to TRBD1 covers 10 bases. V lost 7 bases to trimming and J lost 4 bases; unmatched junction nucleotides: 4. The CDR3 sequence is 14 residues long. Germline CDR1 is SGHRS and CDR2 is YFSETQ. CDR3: CASGQGGATGELFF. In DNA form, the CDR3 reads TGCGCCAGCGGACAGGGGGGAGCCACCGGGGAGCTGTTTTTT.

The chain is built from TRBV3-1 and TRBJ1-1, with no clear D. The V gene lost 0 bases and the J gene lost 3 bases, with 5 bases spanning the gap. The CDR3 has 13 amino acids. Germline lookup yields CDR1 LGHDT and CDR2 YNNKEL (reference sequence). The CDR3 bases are TGTGCCAGCAGCCAAGATGGGGACACTGAAGCTTTCTTT. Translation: CASSQDGDTEAFF.

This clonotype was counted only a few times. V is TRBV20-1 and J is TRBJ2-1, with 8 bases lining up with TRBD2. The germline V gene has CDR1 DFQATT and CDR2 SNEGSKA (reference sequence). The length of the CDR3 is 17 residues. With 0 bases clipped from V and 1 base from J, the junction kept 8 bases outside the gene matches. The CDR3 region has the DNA TGCAGTGCTAGAGATCGAGCGGGAGATGCGTCCTACAATGAGCAGTTCTTC. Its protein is CSARDRAGDASYNEQFF.

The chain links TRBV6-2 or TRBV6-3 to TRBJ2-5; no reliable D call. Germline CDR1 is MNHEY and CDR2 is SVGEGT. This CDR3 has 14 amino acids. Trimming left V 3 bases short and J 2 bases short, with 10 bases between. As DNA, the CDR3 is TGTGCCAGCAGTTATTATAGGACGCAAGAGACCCAGTACTTC. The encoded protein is CASSYYRTQETQYF.

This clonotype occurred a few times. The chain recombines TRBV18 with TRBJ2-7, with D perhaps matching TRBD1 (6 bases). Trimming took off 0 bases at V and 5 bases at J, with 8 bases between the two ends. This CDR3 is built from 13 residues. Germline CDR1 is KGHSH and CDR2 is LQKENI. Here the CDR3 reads CASSPPGHDEQYF. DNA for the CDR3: TGTGCCAGCTCACCACCGGGACACGACGAGCAGTACTTC.

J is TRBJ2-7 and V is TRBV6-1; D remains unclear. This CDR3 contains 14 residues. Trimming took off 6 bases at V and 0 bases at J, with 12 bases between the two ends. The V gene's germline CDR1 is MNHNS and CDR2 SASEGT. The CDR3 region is CASRDTGFSYEQYF. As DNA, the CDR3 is TGTGCCAGCAGAGACACGGGCTTCTCCTACGAGCAGTACTTC.

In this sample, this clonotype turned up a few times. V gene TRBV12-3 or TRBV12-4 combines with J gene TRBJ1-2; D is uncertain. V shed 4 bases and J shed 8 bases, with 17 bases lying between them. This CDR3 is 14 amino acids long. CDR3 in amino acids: CASSYSQRRVGYTF. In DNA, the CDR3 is TGTGCCAGCAGTTACAGCCAGCGTAGGGTCGGCTACACCTTC.

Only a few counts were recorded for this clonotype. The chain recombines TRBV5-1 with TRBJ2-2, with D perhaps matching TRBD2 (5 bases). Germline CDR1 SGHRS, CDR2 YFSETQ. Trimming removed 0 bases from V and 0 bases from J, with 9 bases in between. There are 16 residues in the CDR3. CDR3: CASSLGLPANTGELFF. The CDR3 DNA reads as TGCGCCAGCAGCTTGGGACTACCCGCGAACACCGGGGAGCTGTTTTTT.

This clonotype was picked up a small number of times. The CDR3 reads CASSLEAAGTTGELFF. CDR3 DNA sequence: TGCGCCAGCAGCTTGGAAGCGGCAGGGACCACCGGGGAGCTGTTTTTT. The rearrangement links TRBV5-1 to TRBJ2-2, with D perhaps TRBD1 or TRBD2 (5 bases each). Germline lookup yields CDR1 SGHRS and CDR2 YFSETQ. V lost 0 bases, J lost 4 bases, and 13 bases lay in between. CDR3 length: 16 residues.

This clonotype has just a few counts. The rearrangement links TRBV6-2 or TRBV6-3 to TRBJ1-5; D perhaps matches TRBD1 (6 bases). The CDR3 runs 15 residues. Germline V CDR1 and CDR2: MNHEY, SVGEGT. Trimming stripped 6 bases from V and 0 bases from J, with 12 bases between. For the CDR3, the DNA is TGTGCCAGCAGGACGGGACACAATAGCAATCAGCCCCAGCATTTT. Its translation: CASRTGHNSNQPQHF.

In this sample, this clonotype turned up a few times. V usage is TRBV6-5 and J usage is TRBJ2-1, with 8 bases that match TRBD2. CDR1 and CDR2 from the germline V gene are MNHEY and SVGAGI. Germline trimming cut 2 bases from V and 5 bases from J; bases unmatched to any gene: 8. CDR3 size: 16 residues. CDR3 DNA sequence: TGTGCCAGCAGTTACGTTTGGGCGGGGGGACACAATGAGCAGTTCTTC. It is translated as CASSYVWAGGHNEQFF.

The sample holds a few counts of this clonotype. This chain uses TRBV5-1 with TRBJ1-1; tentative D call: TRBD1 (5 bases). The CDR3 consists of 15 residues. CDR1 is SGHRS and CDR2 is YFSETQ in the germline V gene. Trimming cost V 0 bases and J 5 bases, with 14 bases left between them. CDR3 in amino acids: CASSLAGQGRTEAFF. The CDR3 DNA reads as TGCGCCAGCAGCTTGGCCGGGCAGGGAAGGACTGAAGCTTTCTTT.

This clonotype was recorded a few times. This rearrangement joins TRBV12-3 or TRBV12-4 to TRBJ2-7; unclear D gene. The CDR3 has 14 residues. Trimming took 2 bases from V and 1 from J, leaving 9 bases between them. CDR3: CASSLMAPSYEQYF. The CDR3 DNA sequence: TGTGCCAGCAGTTTAATGGCACCTTCCTACGAGCAGTACTTC.

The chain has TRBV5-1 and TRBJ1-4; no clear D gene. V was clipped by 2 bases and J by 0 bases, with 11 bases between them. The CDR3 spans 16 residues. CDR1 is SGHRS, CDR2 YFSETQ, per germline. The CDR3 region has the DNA TGCGCCAGCAGCTTACAAGACCCAACAACTAATGAAAAACTGTTTTTT. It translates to CASSLQDPTTNEKLFF.

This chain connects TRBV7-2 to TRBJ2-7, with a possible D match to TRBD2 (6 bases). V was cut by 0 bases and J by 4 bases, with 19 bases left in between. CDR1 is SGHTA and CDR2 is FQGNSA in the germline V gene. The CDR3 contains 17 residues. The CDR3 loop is CASSLAKGGLRFYEQYF. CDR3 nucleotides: TGTGCCAGCAGCTTAGCGAAGGGAGGCCTTCGATTTTACGAGCAGTACTTC.

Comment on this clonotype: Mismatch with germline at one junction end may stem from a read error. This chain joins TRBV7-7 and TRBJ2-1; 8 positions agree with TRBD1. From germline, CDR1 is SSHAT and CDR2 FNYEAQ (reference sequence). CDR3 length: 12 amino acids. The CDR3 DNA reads TGTGCTAGCAGCCCCGGACAGGGAAAGCAGTTCTTC. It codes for CASSPGQGKQFF. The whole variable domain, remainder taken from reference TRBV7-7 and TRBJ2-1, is GAGVSQSPRYKVTKRGQDVTLRCDPISSHATLYWYQQALGQGPEFLTYFNYEAQPDKSGLPSDRFSAERPEGSISTLTIQRTEQRDSAMYRCASSPGQGKQFFGPGTRLTVL.

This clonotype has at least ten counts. The CDR3 protein is CASSWGSRKNYDYNEQFF. The CDR3 DNA follows: TGTGCCAGCAGCTGGGGGTCGCGGAAGAACTATGACTACAATGAGCAGTTCTTC. This rearrangement joins TRBV5-6 to TRBJ2-1; D tentatively fits TRBD1 or TRBD2 (5 bases each). CDR1 and CDR2 (germline): SGHDT, YYEEEE. This CDR3 has 18 amino acids. V shed 3 bases and J shed 3 bases, with 22 bases lying between them. The whole variable domain, filled in from reference TRBV5-6 and TRBJ2-1, reads DAGVTQSPTHLIKTRGQQVTLRCSPKSGHDTVSWYQQALGQGPQFIFQYYEEEERQRGNFPDRFSGHQFPNYSSELNVNALLLGDSALYLCASSWGSRKNYDYNEQFFGPGTRLTVL.

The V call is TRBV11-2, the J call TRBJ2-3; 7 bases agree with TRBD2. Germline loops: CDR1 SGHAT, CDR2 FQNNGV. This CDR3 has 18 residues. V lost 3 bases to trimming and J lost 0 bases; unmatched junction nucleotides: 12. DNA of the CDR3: TGTGCCAGCAGCTTTTACGGGAGCGGGAAGGGGAGCACAGATACGCAGTATTTT. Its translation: CASSFYGSGKGSTDTQYF.

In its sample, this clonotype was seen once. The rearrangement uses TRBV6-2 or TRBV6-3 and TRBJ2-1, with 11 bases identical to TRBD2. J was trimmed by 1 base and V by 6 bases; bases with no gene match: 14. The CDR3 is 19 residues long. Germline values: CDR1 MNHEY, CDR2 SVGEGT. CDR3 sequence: CASSPLAGGAATSYNEQFF. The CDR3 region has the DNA TGTGCCAGCAGCCCCCTAGCGGGGGGCGCCGCTACTTCCTACAATGAGCAGTTCTTC.

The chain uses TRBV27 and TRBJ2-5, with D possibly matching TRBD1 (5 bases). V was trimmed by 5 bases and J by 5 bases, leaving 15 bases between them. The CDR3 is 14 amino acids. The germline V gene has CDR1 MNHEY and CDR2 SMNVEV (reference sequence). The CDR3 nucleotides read TGTGCCAGCAGTCCACAAGGGGTTTGGGAGACCCAGTACTTC. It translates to CASSPQGVWETQYF.